Included here is one T cell receptor (beta chain) sequence, with context. This CDR3 contains 14 residues. Trimming cost V 2 bases and J 4 bases; bases outside gene matches: 2. CDR1 MNHEY and CDR2 SMNVEV come from the germline V gene (reference sequence). Clones were sequenced by immunoSEQ multiplex PCR, and TCRdb holds only the in-frame ones, with some missing. The sample includes roughly 100,000 clones, roughly 96% of them seen just once. The data stem from a study of technical replicates of blood from several donors. The sequencing sample was made of T cells isolated from PBMCs. This chain connects TRBV27 to TRBJ1-2; TRBD1 matches at 9 bases. The TCR comes from a human donor in good health. In DNA form, the CDR3 reads TGTGCCAGCAGTTTAAAGGACAGGGGCTATGGCTACACCTTC. This sequence encodes CASSLKDRGYGYTF.